This T cell receptor (beta chain) is from a study of blood T cell repertoires in COVID-19. Study as a whole: The study drew acute and convalescent COVID-19 samples from the United States, Italy and Spain. Nucleic acid was either cDNA or gDNA, and it came from T cells, B-cell-depleted T cells, or PBMCs.

Cohort placement rested on clinical history that participants reported themselves. Measured with immunoSEQ multiplex PCR; TCRdb has only the in-frame clones, and not every one. The table records about 250,000 clones, 65% to 90% of them present only once. V shed 5 bases and J 4 bases; nucleotides not matched to a gene: 9. The germline V gene encodes CDR1 SGHTA and CDR2 FQGNSA. The CDR3 totals 15 residues. The receptor's source is a woman aged 45-65 years with acute COVID-19. This chain uses TRBV7-2 with TRBJ2-3; TRBD2 matches at 7 bases. Sequencing was performed on PBMCs or T cells enriched from blood (not recorded which). The CDR3 loop reads CASSQGGGGADTQYF. The CDR3, as DNA: TGTGCCAGCAGCCAAGGTGGCGGGGGTGCAGATACGCAGTATTTT.